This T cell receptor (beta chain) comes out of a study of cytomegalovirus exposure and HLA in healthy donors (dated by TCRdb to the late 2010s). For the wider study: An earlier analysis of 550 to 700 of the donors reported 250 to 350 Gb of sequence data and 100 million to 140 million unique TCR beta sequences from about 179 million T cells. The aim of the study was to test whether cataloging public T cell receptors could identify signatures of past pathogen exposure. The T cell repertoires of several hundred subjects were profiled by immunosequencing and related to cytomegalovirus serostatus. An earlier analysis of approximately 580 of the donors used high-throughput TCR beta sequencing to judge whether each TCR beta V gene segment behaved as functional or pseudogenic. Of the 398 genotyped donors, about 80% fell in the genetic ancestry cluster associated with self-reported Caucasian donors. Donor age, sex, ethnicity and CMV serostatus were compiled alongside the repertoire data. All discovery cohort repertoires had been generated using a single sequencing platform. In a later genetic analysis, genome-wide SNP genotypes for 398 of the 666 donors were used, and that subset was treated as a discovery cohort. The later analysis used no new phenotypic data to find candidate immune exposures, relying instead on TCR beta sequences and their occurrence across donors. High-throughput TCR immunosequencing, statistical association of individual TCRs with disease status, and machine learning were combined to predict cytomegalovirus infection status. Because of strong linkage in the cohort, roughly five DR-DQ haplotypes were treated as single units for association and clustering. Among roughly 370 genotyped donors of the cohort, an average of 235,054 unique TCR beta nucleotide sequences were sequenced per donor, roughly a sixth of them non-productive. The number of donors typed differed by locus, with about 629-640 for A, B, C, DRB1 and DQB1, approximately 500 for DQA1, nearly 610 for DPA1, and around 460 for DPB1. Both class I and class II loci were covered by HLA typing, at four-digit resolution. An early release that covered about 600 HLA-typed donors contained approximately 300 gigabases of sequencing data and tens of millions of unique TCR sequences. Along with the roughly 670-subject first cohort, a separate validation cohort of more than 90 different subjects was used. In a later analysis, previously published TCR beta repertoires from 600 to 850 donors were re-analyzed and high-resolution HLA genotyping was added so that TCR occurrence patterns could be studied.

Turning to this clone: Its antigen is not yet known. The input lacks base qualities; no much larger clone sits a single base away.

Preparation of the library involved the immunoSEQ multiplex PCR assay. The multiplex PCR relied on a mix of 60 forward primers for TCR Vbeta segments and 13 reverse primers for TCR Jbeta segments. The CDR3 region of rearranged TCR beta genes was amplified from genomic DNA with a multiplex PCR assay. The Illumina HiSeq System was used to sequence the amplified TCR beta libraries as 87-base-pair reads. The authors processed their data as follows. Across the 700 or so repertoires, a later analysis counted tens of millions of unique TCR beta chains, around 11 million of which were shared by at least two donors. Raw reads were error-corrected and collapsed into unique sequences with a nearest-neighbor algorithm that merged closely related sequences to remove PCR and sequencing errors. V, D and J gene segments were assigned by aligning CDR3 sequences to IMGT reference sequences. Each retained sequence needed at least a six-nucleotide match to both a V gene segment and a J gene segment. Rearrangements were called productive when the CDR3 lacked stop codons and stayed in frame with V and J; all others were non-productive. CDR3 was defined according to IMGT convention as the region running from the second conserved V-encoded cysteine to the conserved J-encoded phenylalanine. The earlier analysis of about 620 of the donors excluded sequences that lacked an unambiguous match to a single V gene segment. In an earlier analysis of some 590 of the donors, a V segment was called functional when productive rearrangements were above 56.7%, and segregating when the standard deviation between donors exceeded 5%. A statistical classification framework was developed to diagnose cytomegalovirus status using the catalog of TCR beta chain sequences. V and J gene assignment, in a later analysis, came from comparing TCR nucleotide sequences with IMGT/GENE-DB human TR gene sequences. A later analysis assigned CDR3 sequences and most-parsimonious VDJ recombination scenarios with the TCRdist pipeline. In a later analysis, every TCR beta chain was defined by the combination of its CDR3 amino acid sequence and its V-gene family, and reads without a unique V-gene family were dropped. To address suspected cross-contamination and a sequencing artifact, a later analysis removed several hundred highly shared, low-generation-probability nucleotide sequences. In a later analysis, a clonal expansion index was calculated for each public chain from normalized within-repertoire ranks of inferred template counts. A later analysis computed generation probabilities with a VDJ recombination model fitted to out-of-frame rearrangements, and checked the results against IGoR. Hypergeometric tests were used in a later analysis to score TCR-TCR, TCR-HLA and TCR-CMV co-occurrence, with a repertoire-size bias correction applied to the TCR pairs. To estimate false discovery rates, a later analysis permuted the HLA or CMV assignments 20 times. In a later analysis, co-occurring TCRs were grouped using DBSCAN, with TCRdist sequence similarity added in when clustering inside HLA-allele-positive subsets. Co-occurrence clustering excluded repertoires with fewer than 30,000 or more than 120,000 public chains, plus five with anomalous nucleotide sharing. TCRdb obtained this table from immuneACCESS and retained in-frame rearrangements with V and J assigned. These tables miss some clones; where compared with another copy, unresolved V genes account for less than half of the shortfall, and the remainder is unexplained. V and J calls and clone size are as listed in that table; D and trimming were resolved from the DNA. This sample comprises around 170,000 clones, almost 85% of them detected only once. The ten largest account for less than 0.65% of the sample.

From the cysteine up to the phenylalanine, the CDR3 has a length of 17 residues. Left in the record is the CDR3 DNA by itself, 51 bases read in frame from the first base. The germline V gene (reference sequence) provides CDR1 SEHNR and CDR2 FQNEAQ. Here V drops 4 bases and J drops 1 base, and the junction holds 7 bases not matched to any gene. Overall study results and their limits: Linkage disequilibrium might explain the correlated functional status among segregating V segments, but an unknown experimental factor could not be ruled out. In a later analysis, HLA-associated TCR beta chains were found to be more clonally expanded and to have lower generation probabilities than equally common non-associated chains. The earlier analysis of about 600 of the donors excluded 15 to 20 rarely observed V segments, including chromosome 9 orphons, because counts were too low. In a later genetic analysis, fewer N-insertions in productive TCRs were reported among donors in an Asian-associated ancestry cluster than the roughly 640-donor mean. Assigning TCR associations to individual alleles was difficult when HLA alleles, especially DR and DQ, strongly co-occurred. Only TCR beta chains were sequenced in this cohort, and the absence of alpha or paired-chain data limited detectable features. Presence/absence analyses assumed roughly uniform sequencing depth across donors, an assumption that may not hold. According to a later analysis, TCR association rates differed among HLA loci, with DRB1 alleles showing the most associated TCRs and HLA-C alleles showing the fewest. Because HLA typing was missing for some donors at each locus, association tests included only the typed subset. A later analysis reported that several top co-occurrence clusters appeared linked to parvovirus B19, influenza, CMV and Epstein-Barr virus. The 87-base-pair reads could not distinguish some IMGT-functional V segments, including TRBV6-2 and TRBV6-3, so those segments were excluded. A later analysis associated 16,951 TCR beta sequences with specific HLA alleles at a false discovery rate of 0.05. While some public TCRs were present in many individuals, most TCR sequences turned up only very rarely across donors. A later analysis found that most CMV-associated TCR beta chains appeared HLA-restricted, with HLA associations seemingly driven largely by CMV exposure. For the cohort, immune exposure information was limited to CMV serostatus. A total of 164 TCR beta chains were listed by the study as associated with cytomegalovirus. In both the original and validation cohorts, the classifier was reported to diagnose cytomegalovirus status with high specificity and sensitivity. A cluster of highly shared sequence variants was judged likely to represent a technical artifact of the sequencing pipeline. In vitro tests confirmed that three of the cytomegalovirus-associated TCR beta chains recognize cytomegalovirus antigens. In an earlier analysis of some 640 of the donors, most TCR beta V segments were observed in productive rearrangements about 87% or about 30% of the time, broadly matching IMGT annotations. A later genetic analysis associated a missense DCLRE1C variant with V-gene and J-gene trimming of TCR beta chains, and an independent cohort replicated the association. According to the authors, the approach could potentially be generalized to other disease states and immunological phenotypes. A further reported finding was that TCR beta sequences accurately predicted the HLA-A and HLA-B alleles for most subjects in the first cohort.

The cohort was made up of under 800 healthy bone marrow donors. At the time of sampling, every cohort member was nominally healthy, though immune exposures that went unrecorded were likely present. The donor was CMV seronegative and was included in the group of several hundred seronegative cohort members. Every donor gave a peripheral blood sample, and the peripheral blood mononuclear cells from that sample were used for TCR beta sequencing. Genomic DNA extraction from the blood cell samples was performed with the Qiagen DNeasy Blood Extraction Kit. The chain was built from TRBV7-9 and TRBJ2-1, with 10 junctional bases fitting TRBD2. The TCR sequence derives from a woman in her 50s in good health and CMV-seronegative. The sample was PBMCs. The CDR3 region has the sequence CASSSAGTSASYNEQFF. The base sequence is TGTGCCAGCAGCTCTGCCGGGACTAGCGCGTCCTACAATGAGCAGTTCTTC.